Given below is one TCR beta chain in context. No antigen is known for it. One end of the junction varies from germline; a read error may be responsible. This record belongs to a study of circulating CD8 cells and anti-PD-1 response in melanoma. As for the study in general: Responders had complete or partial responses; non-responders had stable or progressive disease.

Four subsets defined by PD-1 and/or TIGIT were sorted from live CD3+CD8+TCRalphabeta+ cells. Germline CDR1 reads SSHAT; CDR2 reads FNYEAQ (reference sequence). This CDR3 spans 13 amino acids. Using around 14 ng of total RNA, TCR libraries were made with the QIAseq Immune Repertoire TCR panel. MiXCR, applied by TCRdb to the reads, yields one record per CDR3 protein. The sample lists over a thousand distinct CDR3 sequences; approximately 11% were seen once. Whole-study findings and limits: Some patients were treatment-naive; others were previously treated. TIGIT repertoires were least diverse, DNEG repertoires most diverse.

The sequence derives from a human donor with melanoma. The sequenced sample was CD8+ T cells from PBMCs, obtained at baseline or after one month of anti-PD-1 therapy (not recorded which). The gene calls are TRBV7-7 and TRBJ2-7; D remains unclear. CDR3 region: CASSFSATHEQYF. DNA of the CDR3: TGTGCTAGCAGCTTTTCGGCGACACACGAGCAGTACTTC.